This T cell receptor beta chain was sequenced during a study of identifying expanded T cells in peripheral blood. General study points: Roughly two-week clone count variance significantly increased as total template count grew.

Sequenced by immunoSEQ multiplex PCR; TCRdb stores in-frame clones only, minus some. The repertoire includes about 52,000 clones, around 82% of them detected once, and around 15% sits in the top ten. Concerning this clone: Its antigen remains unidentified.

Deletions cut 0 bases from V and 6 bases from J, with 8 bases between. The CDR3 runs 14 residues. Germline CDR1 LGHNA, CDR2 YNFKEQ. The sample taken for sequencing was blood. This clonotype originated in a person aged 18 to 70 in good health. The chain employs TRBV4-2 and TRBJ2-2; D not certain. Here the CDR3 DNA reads TGTGCCAGCAGCCAAGAATACGCGTCCGGGGAGCTGTTTTTT. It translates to CASSQEYASGELFF.